Reported below is one T cell receptor (beta chain). Its antigen is currently unknown. Some clones are missing from TCRdb's copy, which holds only in-frame ones; the method was immunoSEQ multiplex PCR. The table has 54,000 or so clones, 84% seen once; the top ten hold approximately 2%. These data come from a study of OX40 agonist ivuxolimab in advanced cancers. Study background: More than 35% of patients had received prior checkpoint inhibitor therapy.

The study's findings and limits: Partial responders dosed at 0.1-3.0 mg/kg displayed clonal expansion ranking among the lowest. There was clonal expansion of CD4+ and CD8+ blood T cells by week 6 at 0.1 to 3.0 mg/kg.

The CDR3 is 14 amino acids. The V end lost 7 bases, the J end lost 0 bases, and 12 bases lay between the germline ends. In germline, CDR1 is LNHDA, CDR2 SQIVND (reference sequence). This sequence originates from an adult with an advanced solid tumor such as melanoma, head and neck, liver or kidney cancer. The rearrangement joins TRBV19 to TRBJ1-1, with D uncertain. This sample comprised CD4+ or CD8+ T cells sorted from blood, obtained in a trial of the OX40 agonist ivuxolimab. The CDR3 here is CASMMPSMNTEAFF. The CDR3 bases are TGTGCCAGTATGATGCCCTCTATGAACACTGAAGCTTTCTTT.